These 26 T cell receptor beta chains share one sample of origin, sequenced in a study of breast tumors, draining lymph nodes, adjacent tissues. TCRdb ran MiXCR on the multiplex PCR reads and lists one entry per CDR3 protein. The repertoire holds approximately 52,000 distinct CDR3 sequences, with around 45% as singletons. Sequenced input: breast tumor tissue. These receptors were collected from a female donor with breast cancer. Some clones in this sample may be carry-over from other donors' samples.

This clonotype was seen ten or more times. The chain couples TRBV15 to TRBJ2-1; 9 nucleotides align to TRBD1. V was clipped by 3 bases and J by 9 bases; unmatched bases: 12. Germline CDR1 and CDR2: LNHNV and YYDKDF (reference sequence). CDR3 length: 16 amino acids. CDR3 nucleotides: TGTGCCACCAGCAGGACCTCCGGGACAGGGCCTCTTGAGCAGTTCTTC. Its protein is CATSRTSGTGPLEQFF. The complete variable domain, with remaining parts taken from reference TRBV15 and TRBJ2-1, reads DAMVIQNPRYQVTQFGKPVTLSCSQTLNHNVMYWYQQKSSQAPKLLFHYYDKDFNNEADTPDNFQSRRPNTSFCFLDIRSPGLGDTAMYLCATSRTSGTGPLEQFFGPGTRLTVL.

The chain employs TRBV5-1 and TRBJ1-4, with D perhaps matching TRBD1 (6 bases). With 1 base removed from V and 11 bases from J, the gap between germline ends came to 15 bases. Germline CDR1 is SGHRS and CDR2 is YFSETQ. The CDR3 has 14 residues. The CDR3 DNA follows: TGCGCCAGCAGCTTGAGCAGGGGAGGCGACAAACTGTTTTTT. Protein product: CASSLSRGGDKLFF.

This clonotype was seen repeatedly, ten times or more. The CDR3 loop reads CSASGTGTDNEKLFF. The CDR3 DNA follows: TGCAGTGCTAGCGGGACCGGGACAGATAATGAAAAACTGTTTTTT. The gene calls are TRBV20-1 and TRBJ1-4; TRBD1 matches 7 bases. V dropped 3 bases and J dropped 4; count of bases not matched to a gene: 8. This CDR3 spans 15 amino acids. Germline lookup yields CDR1 DFQATT and CDR2 SNEGSKA (reference sequence).

The V call is TRBV12-3 or TRBV12-4, the J call TRBJ2-5; D might be TRBD1 or TRBD2, each matching 8 bases. The CDR3 contains 18 residues. The V end was cut by 5 bases, the J end by 2 bases, with 24 bases between. This chain's CDR3 is CASSPPIAGGQGQETQYF. In DNA, the CDR3 is TGTGCCAGCAGTCCTCCAATCGCGGGAGGACAGGGACAAGAGACCCAGTACTTC.

About this clonotype itself: A single base separates this from a much larger clone, so it may be a read error. The conserved phenylalanine or tryptophan is not found at the CDR3 terminus, so this likely reflects a read error. This CDR3 reads CASSIKSGSIFNEQFC. In nucleotides, the CDR3 is TGTGCCAGTAGTATCAAGAGCGGGAGTATTTTCAATGAGCAGTTCTGC. This chain links TRBV19 with TRBJ2-1; 8 nucleotides match TRBD2. The CDR3 contains 16 residues. The V segment lost 3 bases and the J segment 6 bases; nucleotides outside the gene matches: 10. Germline lookup yields CDR1 LNHDA and CDR2 SQIVND (reference sequence).

This clonotype was seen many times. The chain carries TRBV3-1 and TRBJ1-4; TRBD1 matches 7 bases. The CDR3 loop spans 14 amino acids. Unmatched junction bases numbered 6, after V lost 4 bases and J lost 7 bases. CDR1 LGHDT and CDR2 YNNKEL come from the germline V gene (reference sequence). CDR3 coding DNA: TGTGCCAGCAGCCCGCGGACAGGTACTGAAAAACTGTTTTTT. This sequence encodes CASSPRTGTEKLFF.

This chain links TRBV7-3 with TRBJ1-6; D unclear. The CDR3 has 16 amino acids. V lost 5 bases and J 6 bases, leaving 17 bases between the germline ends. Looked up from germline, CDR1 is SGHTA and CDR2 is FQGTGA. CDR3 loop: CASSDGQRGRNSPLHF. The CDR3 DNA follows: TGTGCCAGCAGCGATGGCCAGAGAGGGCGTAATTCACCCCTCCACTTT.

V and J are TRBV29-1 and TRBJ1-4, with D possibly being TRBD1 (5 bases). With 3 bases removed from V and 6 bases from J, the gap between germline ends came to 11 bases. Per germline, CDR1 SQVTM and CDR2 ANQGSEA. The CDR3 has 13 amino acids. The CDR3 region is CSVEGGRDEKLFF. DNA for the CDR3: TGCAGCGTTGAGGGGGGGAGGGATGAAAAACTGTTTTTT.

Notes on this clonotype: Since no conserved phenylalanine or tryptophan closes the CDR3, a read error is the likely cause. The CDR3 loop reads CASSQGTGANVLTL. DNA for the CDR3: TGTGCCAGCAGCCAGGGGACTGGGGCCAACGTCCTGACTCTC. The V and J genes are TRBV7-2 and TRBJ2-6, with a weak D call TRBD1 (6 bases). In germline, CDR1 is SGHTA, CDR2 FQGNSA. Trimming cost V 5 bases and J 2 bases, with 7 bases left between them. The CDR3 is 14 amino acids.

In this sample, this clonotype turned up many times. The rearrangement links TRBV19 to TRBJ2-1; 9 bases are shared with TRBD2. CDR1 is LNHDA and CDR2 is SQIVND in the germline V gene (reference sequence). The CDR3 is 15 residues long. Germline trimming cut 3 bases from V and 10 bases from J; bases unmatched to any gene: 10. CDR3 protein: CASSMVSGGRSEQFF. The CDR3 coding sequence is TGTGCCAGTAGTATGGTTAGCGGGGGACGTTCAGAGCAGTTCTTC.

The chain has TRBV18 and TRBJ2-7, with D perhaps assigned TRBD1 or TRBD2 (5 bases each). The CDR3 is made up of 13 amino acids. Trimming cost V 2 bases and J 7 bases, with 12 bases left between them. The germline V gene has CDR1 KGHSH and CDR2 LQKENI. In nucleotides, the CDR3 is TGTGCCAGCTCACCAATGGGGGTGGGAGAGCAGTACTTC. It yields the protein CASSPMGVGEQYF.

In this sample, this clonotype turned up many times. The junction departs from the called germline gene at one end, perhaps through a read error. The rearrangement uses TRBV6-6 and TRBJ1-4, with unresolved D. Germline loops: CDR1 MNHNY, CDR2 SVGAGI (reference sequence). This CDR3 region has 17 residues. The CDR3 bases are TGTGCCAGCAGTCACTCGACGGGCCGCAGTTCTAATGAAAAACTGTTTTTT. Translation: CASSHSTGRSSNEKLFF.

V and J are TRBV5-6 and TRBJ2-7, with 15 bases fitting TRBD2. J gave up 2 bases and V 4 bases, and 16 bases lay outside the gene matches. The CDR3 is 20 amino acids. Germline values: CDR1 SGHDT, CDR2 YYEEEE. The CDR3 region has the DNA TGTGCCAGCAGCCTTAGAGCACCGGGACTAGCGGGAGGTAACGCCTACGAGCAGTACTTC. Protein: CASSLRAPGLAGGNAYEQYF.

The CDR3 here is CASSLSGFQPQHF. The CDR3 DNA reads as TGCGCCAGCAGCTTGTCCGGGTTCCAGCCCCAGCATTTT. V usage is TRBV5-1 and J usage is TRBJ1-5; D unresolved. The V end was cut by 1 base, the J end by 7 bases, with 9 bases between. The CDR3 spans 13 residues. Germline lookup yields CDR1 SGHRS and CDR2 YFSETQ.

This clonotype was seen ten or more times. This clone may be a read error of a much larger clone one base away. This sequence joins TRBV20-1 and TRBJ2-5; possibly TRBD1 for D (6 bases). The germline V gene has CDR1 DFQATT and CDR2 SNEGSKA (reference sequence). The CDR3 runs 12 residues. The DNA for the CDR3 is TGCAGTGCTAGGATCGAGGGGGAGACCCCGTACTTC. It yields the protein CSARIEGETPYF.

About this clonotype itself: The conserved phenylalanine or tryptophan normally closing the CDR3 is absent here, so this likely arose from a read error. The limits of the CDR3 on the DNA are not certain, so only TCRdb's listed CDR3 is given. This chain uses TRBV20-1 with TRBJ1-5. The CDR3 adds up to 13 amino acids, both ends counted. Germline values: CDR1 DFQATT, CDR2 SNEGSKA (reference sequence). Here the CDR3 reads CSAQPGLNQPQRC.

The V call is TRBV9, the J call TRBJ1-3; D may be TRBD1 (5 bases). Germline values: CDR1 SGDLS, CDR2 YYNGEE. The CDR3 is 18 amino acids. Trimming stripped 4 bases from V and 2 bases from J, with 22 bases between. DNA of the CDR3: TGTGCCAGCAGCCCTTCGACTAGCGGGGGTAGGACTGGAAACACCATATATTTT. It codes for CASSPSTSGGRTGNTIYF. Combining the CDR3 with reference TRBV9 and TRBJ1-3 gives the whole variable domain DSGVTQTPKHLITATGQRVTLRCSPRSGDLSVYWYQQSLDQGLQFLIQYYNGEERAKGNILERFSAQQFPDLHSELNLSSLELGDSALYFCASSPSTSGGRTGNTIYFGEGSWLTVV.

This clonotype was observed at least ten times. V is TRBV14 and J is TRBJ2-7, with D uncertain. This CDR3 has 12 amino acids. The V gene's germline CDR1 is SGHDN and CDR2 FVKESK. V dropped 0 bases and J dropped 5 bases, with 5 bases sitting between them. CDR3: CASSQDLNEQYF. CDR3 nucleotides: TGTGCCAGCAGCCAAGATCTAAACGAGCAGTACTTC. The full variable domain, its missing parts supplied by reference TRBV14 and TRBJ2-7, is EAGVTQFPSHSVIEKGQTVTLRCDPISGHDNLYWYRRVMGKEIKFLLHFVKESKQDESGMPNNRFLAERTGGTYSTLKVQPAELEDSGVYFCASSQDLNEQYFGPGTRLTVT.

The V and J genes are TRBV7-2 and TRBJ2-3; D remains ambiguous. Germline V lookup: CDR1 SGHTA, CDR2 FQGNSA. The V and J ends lost 4 bases and 1 base respectively, with 15 bases between them. The CDR3 covers 16 residues. The CDR3 DNA reads as TGTGCCAGCAGCTCCCTAAGGGCCCAGGGCACAGATACGCAGTATTTT. Residues: CASSSLRAQGTDTQYF.

In its sample, this clonotype was seen many times. This chain joins TRBV12-3 or TRBV12-4 and TRBJ2-7, with TRBD1 matching 7 bases. The CDR3 loop spans 14 amino acids. V lost 3 bases, J lost 4 bases, and 6 bases stayed unmatched. The CDR3 bases are TGTGCCAGCAGTTTCCACAGGGGAAAGTACGAGCAGTACTTC. Amino acids: CASSFHRGKYEQYF.

The chain carries TRBV7-2 and TRBJ2-5, with D perhaps TRBD1 (5 bases). Germline assignment: CDR1 SGHTA and CDR2 FQGNSA. This CDR3 comprises 15 residues. V lost 0 bases and J lost 1, with 9 bases in between. CDR3 loop: CASSLADDSQETQYF. As DNA, the CDR3 is TGTGCCAGCAGCTTAGCCGACGACAGCCAAGAGACCCAGTACTTC.

The table lists this clonotype with a count of one. CDR3 amino acids: CASSQEHRGFGNTIYF. Here the CDR3 DNA reads TGTGCCAGCAGCCAAGAACACCGCGGCTTCGGAAACACCATATATTTT. V and J are TRBV14 and TRBJ1-3; no clear D. This CDR3 is 16 amino acids long. Trimming left V 0 bases short and J 4 bases short, with 13 bases between. Germline values: CDR1 SGHDN, CDR2 FVKESK.

This clonotype was found many times. The chain joins TRBV20-1 to TRBJ2-7, with 8 bases matching TRBD1. V lost 2 bases to trimming and J lost 3 bases; unmatched junction nucleotides: 9. Germline lookup yields CDR1 DFQATT and CDR2 SNEGSKA (reference sequence). The CDR3 extends over 15 amino acids. The DNA for the CDR3 is TGCAGTGCTAGACCCCTTCCGGGACAGGACTACGAGCAGTACTTC. Amino acids: CSARPLPGQDYEQYF.

As regards this clonotype: A much larger clonotype is one base distant, so this may be a read error. The chain is built from TRBV6-2 or TRBV6-3 and TRBJ2-1; TRBD2 agrees at 9 bases. CDR3 length: 14 amino acids. Germline-derived CDR1 and CDR2 are MNHEY and SVGEGT. CDR3 protein: CASMGSGRYNEQLF. In DNA, the CDR3 is TGTGCCAGCATGGGGAGCGGGAGGTACAATGAGCAGCTCTTC.

This clonotype was recorded at least ten times. The V gene is TRBV5-5, the J gene TRBJ2-1; 10 bases line up with TRBD1. The trim removed 0 bases at V and 4 bases at J, leaving 1 base unmatched. Germline CDR1 is SGHKS and CDR2 is YYEKEE (reference sequence). The CDR3 extends over 15 amino acids. For the CDR3, the DNA is TGTGCCAGCAGCTTGGGACAGGGGGCTTACAATGAGCAGTTCTTC. Protein: CASSLGQGAYNEQFF.

This chain joins TRBV20-1 and TRBJ1-1; 9 nucleotides align to TRBD1. J lost 6 bases, V lost 3 bases, and 2 bases had no gene match. The V gene's germline CDR1 is DFQATT and CDR2 SNEGSKA (reference sequence). CDR3 length equals 12 residues. CDR3 region: CSARNRGPEAFF. CDR3 DNA sequence: TGCAGTGCTAGGAACAGGGGGCCTGAAGCTTTCTTT.